The 4 T cell receptor beta chains below come from one sample, sequenced in a study of blood T cell repertoires in COVID-19. Produced via immunoSEQ multiplex PCR; TCRdb's table is partial and in-frame only. The sample gives around 250,000 clones, approximately 88% of which show up once; over 3% is in the top ten. The sample taken for sequencing was PBMCs or T cells enriched from blood (not recorded which). The receptors here all came from a woman aged 40 to 55 who had been exposed to COVID-19.

The chain combines TRBV19 with TRBJ2-1; D may be TRBD1 (5 bases). Germline assignment: CDR1 LNHDA and CDR2 SQIVND (reference sequence). Trimming cost V 10 bases and J 3 bases, with 16 bases left between them. This CDR3 has 14 amino acids. Written as DNA, the CDR3 is TGTGCCACTAACTGGGGCAGAGACTACAATGAGCAGTTCTTC. This gives the protein CATNWGRDYNEQFF.

The CDR3 nucleotides read TGCAGTGCTAGTCGGGGGGCCGATCTCAACGAGCAGTACTTC. It encodes CSASRGADLNEQYF. The V and J genes are TRBV20-1 and TRBJ2-7, with D perhaps TRBD2 (7 bases). The V end was cut by 3 bases, the J end by 5 bases, with 17 bases between. Per germline, CDR1 DFQATT and CDR2 SNEGSKA (reference sequence). CDR3 length: 14 residues.

This chain connects TRBV6-5 to TRBJ1-2; D ambiguous. V dropped 5 bases and J dropped 7 bases, with 11 bases sitting between them. Germline CDR1 MNHEY, CDR2 SVGAGI. The CDR3 loop spans 12 amino acids. CDR3 amino acids: CASSPVEGGYTF. CDR3 coding DNA: TGTGCCAGCAGTCCCGTGGAGGGTGGCTACACCTTC.

The genes are TRBV6-4 and TRBJ2-2; 8 nucleotides line up with TRBD2. The CDR3 is made up of 15 amino acids. V gave up 3 bases and J gave up 4 bases; unmatched junction bases: 4. CDR1 and CDR2 (germline): MRHNA, SNTAGT. The chain's CDR3 is CASSETSEGTGELFF. The CDR3 bases are TGTGCCAGCAGTGAGACTAGCGAGGGCACCGGGGAGCTGTTTTTT.